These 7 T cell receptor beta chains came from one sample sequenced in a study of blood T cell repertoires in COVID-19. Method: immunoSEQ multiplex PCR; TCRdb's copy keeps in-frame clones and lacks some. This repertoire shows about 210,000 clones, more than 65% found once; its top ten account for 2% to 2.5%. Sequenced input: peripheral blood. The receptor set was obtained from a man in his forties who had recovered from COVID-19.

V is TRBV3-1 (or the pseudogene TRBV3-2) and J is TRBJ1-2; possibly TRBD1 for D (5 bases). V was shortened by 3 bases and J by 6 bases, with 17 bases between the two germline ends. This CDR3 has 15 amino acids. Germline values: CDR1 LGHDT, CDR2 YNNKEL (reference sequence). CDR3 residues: CASSQSYGGVNGYTF. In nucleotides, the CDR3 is TGTGCCAGCAGCCAGTCATACGGAGGGGTTAATGGCTACACCTTC.

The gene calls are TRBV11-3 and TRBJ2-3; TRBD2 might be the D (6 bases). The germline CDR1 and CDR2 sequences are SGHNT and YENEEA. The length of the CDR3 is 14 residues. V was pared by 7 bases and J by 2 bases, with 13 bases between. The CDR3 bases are TGTGCCAGCACCTCTCGCGGGACCACAGATACGCAGTATTTT. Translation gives CASTSRGTTDTQYF.

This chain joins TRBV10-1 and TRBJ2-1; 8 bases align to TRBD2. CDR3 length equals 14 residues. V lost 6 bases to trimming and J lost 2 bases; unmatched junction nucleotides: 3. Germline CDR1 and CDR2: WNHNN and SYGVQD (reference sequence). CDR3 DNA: TGCGCCAGCAGACCGGGAGGGCCCTACAATGAGCAGTTCTTC. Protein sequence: CASRPGGPYNEQFF.

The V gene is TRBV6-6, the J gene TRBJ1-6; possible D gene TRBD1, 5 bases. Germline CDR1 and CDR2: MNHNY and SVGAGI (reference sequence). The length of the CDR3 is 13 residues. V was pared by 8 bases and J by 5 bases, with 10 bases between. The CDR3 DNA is TGTGCCAGCTACGACAGAGATAATTCACCCCTCCACTTT. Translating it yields CASYDRDNSPLHF.

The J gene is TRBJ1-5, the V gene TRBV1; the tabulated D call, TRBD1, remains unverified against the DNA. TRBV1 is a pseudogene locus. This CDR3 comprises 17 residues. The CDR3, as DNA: TGCACCAGCAGCCAATACCACCAGGGGGTTAGCAATCAGCCCCAGCATTTT. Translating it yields CTSSQYHQGVSNQPQHF.

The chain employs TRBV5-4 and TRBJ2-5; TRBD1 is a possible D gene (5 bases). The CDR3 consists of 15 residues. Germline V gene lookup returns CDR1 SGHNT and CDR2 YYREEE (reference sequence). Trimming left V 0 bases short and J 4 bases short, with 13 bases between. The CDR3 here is CASSLGGASTETQYF. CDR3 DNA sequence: TGTGCCAGCAGCTTGGGGGGCGCCAGCACAGAGACCCAGTACTTC.

CDR3 nucleotide sequence: TGTGCCAGCAGCTTTACTAGCGGGAGTCTCGTGGAGCAGTACTTC. Its translation is CASSFTSGSLVEQYF. The V gene is TRBV5-4, the J gene TRBJ2-7, with 11 bases that match TRBD2. The germline V gene encodes CDR1 SGHNT and CDR2 YYREEE (reference sequence). V gave up 2 bases and J gave up 7 bases; unmatched junction bases: 8. This CDR3 region has 15 residues.